This T cell receptor beta chain is from a study of blood T cells in healthy people across ages. PBMCs, at least 6 million per sample, were isolated. Next came a second PCR, run for about 7 to 12 cycles, which used a sample-barcoded 5' primer along with a J-beta primer mix. TCRdb itself ran the 5' RACE reads through MiXCR, one entry per CDR3 protein. The table has more than 500,000 distinct CDR3 sequences, about 26% seen once. Study results and limitations: Both naive CD4+ cell counts and diversity were greater in long-lived donors than in aged donors. CMV status of donors was not determined, possibly confounding expanded clonotype changes. The recorded TCR beta diversity per million T cells decreased in a roughly linear manner with age.

About this clonotype itself: Its antigen is unknown.

The CDR3 is 13 amino acids. The germline V gene has CDR1 DFQATT and CDR2 SNEGSKA (reference sequence). V was trimmed by 6 bases and J by 3 bases, leaving 14 bases between them. The data were also submitted as part of a second study, on T cells of mothers and their children.

The origin of this receptor is a boy aged 2 to 9 in good health. The chain is built from TRBV20-1 and TRBJ2-5; the D gene is possibly TRBD2 (6 bases). What was sequenced was blood. CDR3 residues: CSAQGPGEETQYF. CDR3 sequence (DNA): TGCAGTGCCCAGGGACCGGGGGAAGAGACCCAGTACTTC.